The present T cell receptor beta chain was sequenced within a study of identical twins. Study results and limitations: Excess sharing between twins was weaker in beta out-of-frame sequences. Cross-sectional statistics, not tracking of the same donors, supported the conclusions. Researchers caution that invariant MAIT and iNKT cells could partly confound zero-insertion analyses. Modelling approaches yielded underestimates of out-of-frame TCR alpha sharing between monozygotic twins.

This clonotype was seen repeatedly, ten times or more. Its antigen remains unidentified. TCRdb processed the 5' RACE reads anew with MiXCR; each CDR3 protein has one entry. The sample shows 640,000 or so distinct CDR3 sequences, 5.5% to 6.5% of them seen only once. This CDR3 has 13 residues. Germline lookup yields CDR1 SGHDT and CDR2 YYEEEE. The germline V and J ends were trimmed by 1 base and 3 bases, with 2 bases remaining between them. The rearrangement joins TRBV5-6 to TRBJ2-6; D uncertain. The sequenced sample was naive T cells sorted from blood. The clonotype was recovered from a young man in good health. The CDR3 nucleotides read TGTGCCAGCAGCTTGTTTGGGGCCAACGTCCTGACTTTC. It codes for CASSLFGANVLTF. Full variable domain (remainder filled in from reference TRBV5-6 and TRBJ2-6): DAGVTQSPTHLIKTRGQQVTLRCSPKSGHDTVSWYQQALGQGPQFIFQYYEEEERQRGNFPDRFSGHQFPNYSSELNVNALLLGDSALYLCASSLFGANVLTFGAGSRLTVL.